The T cell receptor (beta chain) described here comes from a study of T cells in tuberculosis. Study summary: The T cells targeted glucose monomycolate, a mycobacterial lipid, via CD1B.

The data were produced by immunoSEQ multiplex PCR, yet TCRdb's version contains in-frame clones alone and is incomplete. In the table there are 30,000 to 35,000 clones, roughly 90% of which are singletons. General observations from the study: Using the GMM-specific repertoire gave about 90% accuracy versus about 64% with motifs. Smaller alpha distances in active tuberculosis partly reflected shorter CDR3-alpha lengths. Active tuberculosis TCR-alpha repertoires lay closer to GMM-specific TCRs than IGRA-negative controls, suggesting clonal expansion.

As regards this clone: Its antigen remains unidentified.

The CDR3 sequence is 13 residues long. Germline CDR1 SGHRS, CDR2 YFSETQ. V was clipped by 5 bases and J by 3 bases; unmatched bases: 3. Sequencing input: PBMCs. The chain recombines TRBV5-1 with TRBJ1-1, with 8 nucleotides matching TRBD1. The sequence was obtained from a donor aged 10-29 years with latent tuberculosis or without tuberculosis infection. Some clones in this sample may be carry-over from other donors' samples. CDR3 nucleotides: TGCGCCAGCAGGGACAGGGACTACACTGAAGCTTTCTTT. Amino acids: CASRDRDYTEAFF.